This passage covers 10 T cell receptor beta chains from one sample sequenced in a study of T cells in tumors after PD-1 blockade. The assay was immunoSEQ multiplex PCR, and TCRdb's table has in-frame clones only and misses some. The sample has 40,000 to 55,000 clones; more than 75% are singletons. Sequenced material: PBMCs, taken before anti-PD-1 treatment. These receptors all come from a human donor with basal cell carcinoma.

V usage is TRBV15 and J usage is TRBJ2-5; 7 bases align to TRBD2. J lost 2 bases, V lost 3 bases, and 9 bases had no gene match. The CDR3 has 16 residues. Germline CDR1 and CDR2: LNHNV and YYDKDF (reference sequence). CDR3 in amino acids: CATSRTSRAFQETQYF. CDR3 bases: TGTGCCACCAGCAGGACTAGCCGCGCCTTTCAAGAGACCCAGTACTTC.

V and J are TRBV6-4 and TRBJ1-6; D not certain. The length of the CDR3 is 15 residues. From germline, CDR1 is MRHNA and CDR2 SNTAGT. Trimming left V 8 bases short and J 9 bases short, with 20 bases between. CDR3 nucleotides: TGTGCCAGCCGTGGAACGGGCGGGAAAGGTTCACCCCTCCACTTT. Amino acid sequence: CASRGTGGKGSPLHF.

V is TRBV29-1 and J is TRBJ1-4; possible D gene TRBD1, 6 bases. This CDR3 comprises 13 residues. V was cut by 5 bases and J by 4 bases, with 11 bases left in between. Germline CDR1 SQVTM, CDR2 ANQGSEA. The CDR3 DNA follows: TGCAGCGTTAGGGGACATATTAATGAAAAACTGTTTTTT. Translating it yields CSVRGHINEKLFF.

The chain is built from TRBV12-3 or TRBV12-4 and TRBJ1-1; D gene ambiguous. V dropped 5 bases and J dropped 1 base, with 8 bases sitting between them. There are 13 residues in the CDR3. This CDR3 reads CASSPQQNTEAFF. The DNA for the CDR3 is TGTGCCAGCAGTCCACAGCAGAACACTGAAGCTTTCTTT.

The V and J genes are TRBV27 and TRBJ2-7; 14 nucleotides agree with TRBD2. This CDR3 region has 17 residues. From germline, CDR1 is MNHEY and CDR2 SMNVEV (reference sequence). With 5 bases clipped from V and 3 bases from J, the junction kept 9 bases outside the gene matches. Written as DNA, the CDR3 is TGTGCCAGCAGTCGCGCCGGGACTAGCGGGAGTGTCTACGAGCAGTACTTC. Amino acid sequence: CASSRAGTSGSVYEQYF.

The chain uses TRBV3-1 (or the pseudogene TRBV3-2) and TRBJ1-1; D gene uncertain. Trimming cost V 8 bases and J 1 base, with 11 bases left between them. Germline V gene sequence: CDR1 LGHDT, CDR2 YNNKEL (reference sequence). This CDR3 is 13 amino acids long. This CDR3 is CASGPVGNTEAFF. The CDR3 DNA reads TGTGCCAGCGGGCCAGTAGGGAACACTGAAGCTTTCTTT.

The chain's CDR3 is CASSQGILAGGLDEQFF. CDR3 sequence (DNA): TGTGCCAGCAGCCAAGGGATTCTGGCGGGAGGGCTCGATGAGCAGTTCTTC. The rearrangement uses TRBV14 and TRBJ2-1, with 9 bases aligning to TRBD2. Germline CDR1 SGHDN, CDR2 FVKESK. CDR3 length: 17 residues. The V segment lost 1 base and the J segment 8 bases; nucleotides outside the gene matches: 12.

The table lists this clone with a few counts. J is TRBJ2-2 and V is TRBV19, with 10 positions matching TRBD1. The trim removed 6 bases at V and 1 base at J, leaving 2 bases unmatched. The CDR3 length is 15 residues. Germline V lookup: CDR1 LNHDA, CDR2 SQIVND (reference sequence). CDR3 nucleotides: TGTGCCAGTAGGGGACAGGGGAGGAACACCGGGGAGCTGTTTTTT. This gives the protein CASRGQGRNTGELFF.

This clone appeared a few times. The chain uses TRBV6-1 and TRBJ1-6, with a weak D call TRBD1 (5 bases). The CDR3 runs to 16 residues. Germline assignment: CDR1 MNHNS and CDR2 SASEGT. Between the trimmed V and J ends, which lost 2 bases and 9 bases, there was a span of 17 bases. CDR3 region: CASSELAGVGSSPLHF. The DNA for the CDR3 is TGTGCCAGCAGTGAACTCGCGGGGGTTGGGAGTTCACCCCTCCACTTT.

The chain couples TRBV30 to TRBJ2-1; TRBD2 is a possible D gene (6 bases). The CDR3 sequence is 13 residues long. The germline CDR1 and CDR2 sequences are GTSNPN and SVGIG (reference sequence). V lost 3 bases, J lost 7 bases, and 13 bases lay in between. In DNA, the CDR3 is TGTGCCTGGAGCGGAGGGGCGGGGAATGAGCAGTTCTTC. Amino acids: CAWSGGAGNEQFF.